This passage covers 17 T cell receptor beta chains from one sample sequenced in a study of blood T cell repertoires in COVID-19. Clones were sequenced by immunoSEQ multiplex PCR, and TCRdb holds only the in-frame ones, with some missing. Of under 65,000 clones in the sample, 84% are singletons; the top ten hold 5.5% to 6%. Material for sequencing was peripheral blood. The receptor source for this set is an older woman with acute or convalescent COVID-19.

This sequence joins TRBV9 and TRBJ2-3; D uncertain. The CDR3 is 15 amino acids. V lost 4 bases, J lost 2 bases, and 14 bases lay in between. Germline assignment: CDR1 SGDLS and CDR2 YYNGEE. The CDR3, as DNA: TGTGCCAGCAGCCCTCCCCTGGCTCCCACAGATACGCAGTATTTT. It codes for CASSPPLAPTDTQYF.

The V gene is TRBV19, the J gene TRBJ2-3; 10 positions agree with TRBD2. V shed 5 bases, J shed 6 bases, and the junction held 11 bases outside the gene matches. Looked up from germline, CDR1 is LNHDA and CDR2 is SQIVND (reference sequence). The length of the CDR3 is 16 residues. The CDR3 protein is CASSPGLAPPRDTQYF. CDR3 in DNA: TGTGCCAGTAGTCCGGGACTAGCGCCCCCCCGGGATACGCAGTATTTT.

J is TRBJ1-1 and V is TRBV5-4; TRBD1 might be the D (5 bases). Germline values: CDR1 SGHNT, CDR2 YYREEE (reference sequence). The CDR3 spans 16 residues. Trimming stripped 4 bases from V and 2 bases from J, with 18 bases between. Here the CDR3 reads CASSLAADSLNTEAFF. In nucleotides, the CDR3 is TGTGCCAGCAGCCTAGCGGCCGACAGCTTAAACACTGAAGCTTTCTTT. The full variable domain, completed using reference TRBV5-4 and TRBJ1-1, is ETGVTQSPTHLIKTRGQQVTLRCSSQSGHNTVSWYQQALGQGPQFIFQYYREEENGRGNFPPRFSGLQFPNYSSELNVNALELDDSALYLCASSLAADSLNTEAFFGQGTRLTVV.

The rearrangement joins TRBV3-1 (or the pseudogene TRBV3-2) to TRBJ2-5; D is perhaps TRBD2 (5 bases). The V gene lost 0 bases and the J gene lost 1 base, with 9 bases spanning the gap. CDR3 length: 15 residues. Germline assignment: CDR1 LGHDT and CDR2 YNNKEL (reference sequence). CDR3 region: CASSQDTRGQETQYF. In nucleotides, the CDR3 is TGTGCCAGCAGCCAAGATACCCGGGGCCAAGAGACCCAGTACTTC.

V usage is TRBV6-5 and J usage is TRBJ2-3; tentative D call: TRBD2 (5 bases). Trimming left V 8 bases short and J 2 bases short, with 17 bases between. The CDR3 sequence is 15 residues long. The V gene's germline CDR1 is MNHEY and CDR2 SVGAGI. CDR3 sequence: CASLARGHPTDTQYF. Here the CDR3 DNA reads TGTGCCAGCCTGGCACGGGGTCACCCCACAGATACGCAGTATTTT.

The rearrangement joins TRBV7-9 to TRBJ1-2; tentative D call: TRBD1 (6 bases). The V gene's germline CDR1 is SEHNR and CDR2 FQNEAQ (reference sequence). This CDR3 spans 15 amino acids. Trimming took off 3 bases at V and 3 bases at J, with 14 bases between the two ends. The CDR3 sequence is CASSFTGMGDYGYTF. In DNA, the CDR3 is TGTGCCAGCAGCTTTACAGGGATGGGGGACTATGGCTACACCTTC.

The sample holds a few counts of this clone. This rearrangement joins TRBV29-1 to TRBJ1-1; 7 positions agree with TRBD1. There are 14 residues in the CDR3. Trimming cost V 5 bases and J 2 bases; bases outside gene matches: 8. Germline V gene sequence: CDR1 SQVTM, CDR2 ANQGSEA. The DNA for the CDR3 is TGCAGCGTTTACAGGGGAACCGTAAACACTGAAGCTTTCTTT. It encodes CSVYRGTVNTEAFF.

This clone showed up just a few times. This chain uses TRBV6-5 with TRBJ1-5, with D unresolved. The CDR3 is 13 amino acids. V shed 0 bases and J shed 6 bases, with 6 bases lying between them. Germline V gives CDR1 MNHEY, CDR2 SVGAGI. The DNA for the CDR3 is TGTGCCAGCAGTTACTCGCGGGGTCAGCCCCAGCATTTT. Its translation: CASSYSRGQPQHF.

This clone occurred a few times. This chain joins TRBV24-1 and TRBJ2-2; 8 nucleotides match TRBD1. Germline V gene sequence: CDR1 KGHDR, CDR2 SFDVKD. Losses at the gene ends were 3 bases for V and 6 bases for J; bases not matched to a gene: 11. The CDR3 is 17 residues long. The CDR3 nucleotides are TGTGCCACCAGTGATAGAGGGGCAGGGGGCAGCGCCGGGGAGCTGTTTTTT. Encoded protein: CATSDRGAGGSAGELFF.

The V call is TRBV6-5, the J call TRBJ1-1; 10 positions agree with TRBD1. The CDR3 has 13 residues. Trimming removed 5 bases from V and 11 bases from J; junction bases left unmatched: 8. From germline, CDR1 is MNHEY and CDR2 SVGAGI. The CDR3 nucleotides read TGTGCCAGCAGTCCACCGGACAGGGGGAAGGCTTTCTTT. The encoded protein is CASSPPDRGKAFF.

The chain has TRBV24-1 and TRBJ1-2, with D unclear. Germline V gene data show CDR1 as KGHDR and CDR2 as SFDVKD. The CDR3 is 17 amino acids. V shed 1 base and J shed 5 bases, with 19 bases lying between them. This CDR3 is CATSDFRGSPRVYGYTF. CDR3 nucleotides: TGTGCCACCAGTGATTTTCGCGGGTCCCCGCGGGTTTATGGCTACACCTTC.

The rearrangement joins TRBV10-3 to TRBJ2-3, with D unclear. The CDR3 has 12 amino acids. In germline, CDR1 is ENHRY, CDR2 SYGVKD. V lost 3 bases to trimming and J lost 6 bases, with 7 bases between them. This CDR3 reads CAISDFVDTQYF. DNA for the CDR3: TGTGCCATCAGTGACTTTGTGGATACGCAGTATTTT.

The chain couples TRBV10-3 to TRBJ1-5, with D possibly matching TRBD1 (5 bases). Germline CDR1 reads ENHRY; CDR2 reads SYGVKD. Between the trimmed V and J ends, which lost 2 bases and 6 bases, there was a span of 14 bases. The CDR3 covers 15 residues. The CDR3 loop is CAISETGGGSQPQHF. The DNA of the CDR3 is TGTGCCATCAGTGAGACGGGGGGAGGGAGTCAGCCCCAGCATTTT.

The chain joins TRBV7-8 to TRBJ2-7; 15 nucleotides align to TRBD2. The germline gives CDR1 SGHVS, CDR2 FQNEAQ. The junction had 8 bases not matched to a gene; V was cut back by 6 bases and J by 2 bases. This CDR3 is built from 17 residues. The CDR3 sequence: CASSRTSGGDFAYEQYF. In nucleotides, the CDR3 is TGTGCCAGCAGTAGGACTAGCGGGGGGGATTTTGCCTACGAGCAGTACTTC.

The chain couples TRBV11-2 to TRBJ1-3, with TRBD1 matching 7 bases. Trimming removed 0 bases from V and 0 bases from J; junction bases left unmatched: 2. The germline V gene encodes CDR1 SGHAT and CDR2 FQNNGV. The CDR3 spans 16 residues. The CDR3 DNA reads TGTGCCAGCAGCTTAGAAGGACAGGCCTCTGGAAACACCATATATTTT. It encodes CASSLEGQASGNTIYF.

V gene TRBV7-2 combines with J gene TRBJ1-5; D might be TRBD1 (6 bases). V dropped 0 bases and J dropped 0 bases, with 9 bases sitting between them. The CDR3 is made up of 16 amino acids. CDR1 is SGHTA, CDR2 FQGNSA, per germline. The CDR3 sequence: CASSLAQGGSNQPQHF. Here the CDR3 DNA reads TGTGCCAGCAGCTTAGCACAAGGGGGTAGCAATCAGCCCCAGCATTTT.

This clone came up once. This chain uses TRBV21-1 with TRBJ2-7; the table calls TRBD1, which could not be checked here. TRBV21-1 is termed a pseudogene. CDR3 length: 13 residues. CDR3 in amino acids: CASDQGGKNEQYF. CDR3 nucleotide sequence: TGTGCCAGCGATCAGGGGGGCAAAAACGAGCAGTACTTC.